These 25 T cell receptor beta chains were sequenced from one sample in a study of blood T cell repertoires in COVID-19. Using immunoSEQ multiplex PCR, the repertoire was profiled, and TCRdb retains in-frame clones only, with some absent. This sample has fewer than 300,000 clones, with 90% found just once. What was sequenced was PBMCs or T cells enriched from blood (not recorded which). Source of these receptors: a woman in her twenties or thirties who had recovered from COVID-19.

J is TRBJ2-7 and V is TRBV19; no definite D call. Germline assignment: CDR1 LNHDA and CDR2 SQIVND (reference sequence). The CDR3 sequence is 12 residues long. Deletions cut 5 bases from V and 7 bases from J, with 12 bases between. CDR3 sequence: CASSPSTREQYF. DNA of the CDR3: TGTGCCAGTAGTCCCTCAACGAGGGAGCAGTACTTC.

The chain links TRBV10-1 to TRBJ1-5, with 9 bases that match TRBD1. The CDR3 covers 15 residues. Germline V gives CDR1 WNHNN, CDR2 SYGVQD (reference sequence). The trim removed 0 bases at V and 6 bases at J, leaving 3 bases unmatched. CDR3 region: CASSESDRGGQPQHF. DNA for the CDR3: TGCGCCAGCAGTGAGTCGGACAGGGGCGGTCAGCCCCAGCATTTT.

The chain employs TRBV6-5 and TRBJ2-1, with D uncertain. The CDR3 runs 13 residues. The germline V gene encodes CDR1 MNHEY and CDR2 SVGAGI. The ends were cut back, 7 bases at V and 7 bases at J, with 14 bases in the middle. The CDR3 nucleotides are TGTGCCAGCAATGGGCAGGTAAAAAATGAGCAGTTCTTC. Translating gives CASNGQVKNEQFF.

The V and J genes are TRBV28 and TRBJ1-6; possibly TRBD1 for D (6 bases). Germline loops: CDR1 MDHEN, CDR2 SYDVKM. V was shortened by 3 bases and J by 10 bases, with 19 bases between the two germline ends. The CDR3 length is 16 residues. The CDR3 nucleotides read TGTGCCAGCAGTTTGGACAACAGGGCCCTCGGGTCACCCCTCCACTTT. Protein product: CASSLDNRALGSPLHF. The full variable domain, with the rest looked up from reference TRBV28 and TRBJ1-6, is DVKVTQSSRYLVKRTGEKVFLECVQDMDHENMFWYRQDPGLGLRLIYFSYDVKMKEKGDIPEGYSVSREKKERFSLILESASTNQTSMYLCASSLDNRALGSPLHFGNGTRLTVT.

This clone appeared a single time. The chain uses TRBV11-2 and TRBJ2-1; unclear D gene. Germline-derived CDR1 and CDR2 are SGHAT and FQNNGV. The CDR3 is 15 residues long. V was shortened by 0 bases and J by 3 bases, with 9 bases between the two germline ends. As DNA, the CDR3 is TGTGCCAGCAGCTTAGACAGGTCTGGCTACAATGAGCAGTTCTTC. Encoded protein: CASSLDRSGYNEQFF. Drawing the rest from reference TRBV11-2 and TRBJ2-1, the complete variable domain is EAGVAQSPRYKIIEKRQSVAFWCNPISGHATLYWYQQILGQGPKLLIQFQNNGVVDDSQLPKDRFSAERLKGVDSTLKIQPAKLEDSAVYLCASSLDRSGYNEQFFGPGTRLTVL.

The chain combines TRBV28 with TRBJ1-1; D uncertain. The V gene's germline CDR1 is MDHEN and CDR2 SYDVKM. The CDR3 consists of 12 residues. Trimming took off 1 base at V and 12 bases at J, with 12 bases between the two ends. The CDR3 loop reads CASSLLQFESFF. CDR3 DNA: TGTGCCAGCAGTTTATTACAGTTCGAGTCTTTCTTT.

V gene TRBV12-3 or TRBV12-4 combines with J gene TRBJ2-1, with 7 positions matching TRBD1. This CDR3 contains 13 residues. Trimming took 7 bases from V and 8 from J; bases not matched to a gene: 8. The DNA for the CDR3 is TGTGCCAGCACTCTATTTACAGGGGATGAGCAGTTCTTC. The encoded protein is CASTLFTGDEQFF.

The CDR3 loop reads CATPKTAGGYTF. CDR3 nucleotide sequence: TGTGCCACCCCAAAAACGGCGGGCGGCTACACCTTC. The V and J genes are TRBV28 and TRBJ1-2; no reliable D call. The V gene's germline CDR1 is MDHEN and CDR2 SYDVKM. This CDR3 region has 12 residues. V was trimmed by 10 bases and J by 8 bases, leaving 17 bases between them.

The chain uses TRBV7-9 and TRBJ2-5; D may be TRBD2 (6 bases). Germline V gene sequence: CDR1 SEHNR, CDR2 FQNEAQ (reference sequence). This CDR3 has 14 amino acids. The V and J ends lost 3 bases and 5 bases respectively, with 13 bases between them. As DNA, the CDR3 is TGTGCCAGCAGCTTCTCGGGAGATATGGAGACCCAGTACTTC. It encodes CASSFSGDMETQYF.

The chain recombines TRBV5-1 with TRBJ1-1; weak D call: TRBD1 (6 bases). The CDR3 totals 14 residues. Between the trimmed V and J ends, which lost 2 bases and 5 bases, there was a span of 13 bases. Per the germline V gene, CDR1 is SGHRS and CDR2 is YFSETQ. CDR3 coding DNA: TGCGCCAGCAGCTTACAGGGCGTACAAACTGAAGCTTTCTTT. Translation gives CASSLQGVQTEAFF.

This clone appeared a single time. The chain is built from TRBV7-9 and TRBJ2-1; D might be TRBD1 (5 bases). The germline gives CDR1 SEHNR, CDR2 FQNEAQ (reference sequence). The CDR3 covers 17 residues. The V and J ends lost 4 bases and 7 bases respectively, with 23 bases between them. The CDR3 loop is CASSSPNQDMLSNEQFF. In DNA form, the CDR3 reads TGTGCCAGCAGCTCCCCGAATCAGGACATGCTCTCGAATGAGCAGTTCTTC. The variable domain in full, completed from reference TRBV7-9 and TRBJ2-1, reads DTGVSQNPRHKITKRGQNVTFRCDPISEHNRLYWYRQTLGQGPEFLTYFQNEAQLEKSRLLSDRFSAERPKGSFSTLEIQRTEQGDSAMYLCASSSPNQDMLSNEQFFGPGTRLTVL.

The chain uses TRBV29-1 and TRBJ1-4; 7 bases are a match to TRBD1. CDR3 length equals 13 residues. The ends lost 6 bases at V and 4 bases at J; junction bases unmatched: 5. In germline, CDR1 is SQVTM, CDR2 ANQGSEA. In DNA form, the CDR3 reads TGCAGCGTGCCGGGACAGAGTAATGAAAAACTGTTTTTT. Its translation: CSVPGQSNEKLFF.

The chain joins TRBV4-3 to TRBJ2-3, with D unclear. Germline V gives CDR1 LGHNA, CDR2 YSLEER. The CDR3 length is 16 residues. Deletions cut 0 bases from V and 2 bases from J, with 12 bases between. The CDR3 region is CASSQDSRSLTDTQYF. Written as DNA, the CDR3 is TGCGCCAGCAGCCAAGACTCGCGGAGTCTCACAGATACGCAGTATTTT.

This chain connects TRBV30 to TRBJ2-5; D may be TRBD2 (6 bases). CDR3 length: 16 residues. Germline-derived CDR1 and CDR2 are GTSNPN and SVGIG (reference sequence). V was cut by 1 base and J by 4 bases, with 19 bases left in between. The CDR3 loop is CAWSATSHPMGETQYF. The CDR3 DNA follows: TGTGCCTGGAGTGCTACTAGCCATCCGATGGGAGAGACCCAGTACTTC.

The J gene is TRBJ2-5, the V gene TRBV5-6; TRBD1 is a possible D gene (6 bases). With 3 bases removed from V and 5 bases from J, the gap between germline ends came to 11 bases. CDR3 size: 13 residues. Germline V gene data show CDR1 as SGHDT and CDR2 as YYEEEE. The CDR3 sequence is CASSSTGLETQYF. The CDR3 coding sequence is TGTGCCAGCAGCTCTACAGGGCTTGAGACCCAGTACTTC.

The chain recombines TRBV3-1 (or the pseudogene TRBV3-2) with TRBJ2-1, with D perhaps matching TRBD1 (6 bases). Germline CDR1 reads LGHDT; CDR2 reads YNNKEL (reference sequence). The CDR3 loop spans 15 amino acids. Trimming removed 6 bases from V and 0 bases from J, with 12 bases in between. CDR3 in DNA: TGTGCCAGCAGTCTTCAGGGGAGCTCCTACAATGAGCAGTTCTTC. Translating it yields CASSLQGSSYNEQFF.

This chain connects TRBV7-9 to TRBJ2-5; D not resolved. From germline, CDR1 is SEHNR and CDR2 FQNEAQ (reference sequence). The germline V and J ends were trimmed by 7 bases and 4 bases, with 13 bases remaining between them. This CDR3 is 13 amino acids long. The CDR3 sequence: CASTSPRRETQYF. CDR3 coding DNA: TGTGCCAGCACCTCCCCGCGTCGAGAGACCCAGTACTTC.

The V and J genes are TRBV7-3 and TRBJ2-7; 8 nucleotides agree with TRBD1. The CDR3 loop spans 18 amino acids. V lost 5 bases, J lost 0 bases, and 15 bases stayed unmatched. The germline V gene encodes CDR1 SGHTA and CDR2 FQGTGA. CDR3 protein: CASSHKQGEIAVSYEQYF. CDR3 in DNA: TGTGCCAGCAGCCATAAACAGGGGGAGATAGCGGTCTCCTACGAGCAGTACTTC.

The gene calls are TRBV28 and TRBJ2-7, with 11 bases lining up with TRBD2. J was trimmed by 1 base and V by 5 bases; bases with no gene match: 4. The length of the CDR3 is 15 residues. The germline CDR1 and CDR2 sequences are MDHEN and SYDVKM. The DNA of the CDR3 is TGTGCCAGCAGTGCGGGGACTAGCGGTTCCTACGAGCAGTACTTC. Its translation is CASSAGTSGSYEQYF.

The chain combines TRBV28 with TRBJ1-4, with TRBD1 as a possible D gene (6 bases). CDR3 length: 14 residues. CDR1 and CDR2 (germline): MDHEN, SYDVKM. With 4 bases removed from V and 5 bases from J, the gap between germline ends came to 11 bases. The CDR3, as DNA: TGTGCCAGCAGTTCGGGACATATAAATGAAAAACTGTTTTTT. This gives the protein CASSSGHINEKLFF.

The chain couples TRBV5-5 to TRBJ2-1, with 8 bases fitting TRBD2. V lost 5 bases and J lost 2; bases outside the gene matches: 9. Germline CDR1 is SGHKS and CDR2 is YYEKEE (reference sequence). CDR3 size: 16 residues. CDR3 nucleotides: TGTGCCAGCAGGATCCGAGCGGGACTAGCCTACAATGAGCAGTTCTTC. Translation gives CASRIRAGLAYNEQFF.

In the case of this clone: The identical CDR3 is also encoded by other nucleotide sequences in the sample. The chain employs TRBV3-1 (or the pseudogene TRBV3-2) and TRBJ1-2; the match to TRBD1 covers 7 bases. Germline CDR1 reads LGHDT; CDR2 reads YNNKEL (reference sequence). V shed 1 base, J shed 2 bases, and the junction held 1 base outside the gene matches. The CDR3 consists of 14 residues. The CDR3 bases are TGTGCCAGCAGCCAAGGGACAGGAAACTATGGCTACACCTTC. This encodes CASSQGTGNYGYTF.

J is TRBJ2-1 and V is TRBV5-1, with D perhaps TRBD2 (5 bases). The CDR3 sequence is 13 residues long. Trimming left V 5 bases short and J 1 base short, with 7 bases between. The germline V gene encodes CDR1 SGHRS and CDR2 YFSETQ. Here the CDR3 reads CASRRVSYNEQFF. The CDR3 DNA follows: TGCGCCAGCAGGCGGGTATCCTACAATGAGCAGTTCTTC.

The rearrangement uses TRBV3-1 (or the pseudogene TRBV3-2) and TRBJ1-4; no definite D call. With 5 bases removed from V and 7 bases from J, the gap between germline ends came to 8 bases. This CDR3 comprises 12 residues. Germline V gene lookup returns CDR1 LGHDT and CDR2 YNNKEL (reference sequence). For the CDR3, the DNA is TGTGCCAGCAGCAAGCAGGCTGAAAAACTGTTTTTT. Protein sequence: CASSKQAEKLFF.

J is TRBJ2-7 and V is TRBV6-2 or TRBV6-3, with TRBD1 matching over 8 bases. CDR1 and CDR2 from the germline V gene are MNHEY and SVGEGT. This CDR3 is built from 16 residues. Trimming removed 6 bases from V and 0 bases from J; junction bases left unmatched: 10. CDR3 nucleotides: TGTGCCAGCAGCCCCGGACAGGGATTGGGCTCCTACGAGCAGTACTTC. Its protein product is CASSPGQGLGSYEQYF.